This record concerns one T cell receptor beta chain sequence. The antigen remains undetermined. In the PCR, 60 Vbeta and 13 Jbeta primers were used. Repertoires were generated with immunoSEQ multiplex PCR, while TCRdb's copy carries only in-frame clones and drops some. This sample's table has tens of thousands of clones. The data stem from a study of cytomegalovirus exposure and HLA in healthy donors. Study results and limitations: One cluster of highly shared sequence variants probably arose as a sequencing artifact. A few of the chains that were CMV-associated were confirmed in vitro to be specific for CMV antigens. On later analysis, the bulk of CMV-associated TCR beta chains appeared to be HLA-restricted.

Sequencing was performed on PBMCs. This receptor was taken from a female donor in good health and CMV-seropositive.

As DNA, the CDR3 is TGTGCCAGCTCCCGGGAGGGAGGGCCGGTTGATGGCTACACCTTC. Its translation: CASSREGGPVDGYTF. The genes are TRBV6-5 and TRBJ1-2, with D hard to call. CDR3 length equals 15 residues. Germline CDR1 and CDR2: MNHEY and SVGAGI. V lost 8 bases and J lost 6, with 22 bases in between.